This T cell receptor (beta chain) was captured by sequencing in a study of shared clonotypes between healthy human individuals. TCRdb keeps only in-frame clones here, not all; method: immunoSEQ multiplex PCR. The sample carries about 1 million clones, about 70% recorded once. Germline V gives CDR1 ENHRY, CDR2 SYGVKD. This CDR3 spans 14 amino acids. The germline V and J ends were trimmed by 4 bases and 5 bases, with 14 bases remaining between them. The chain joins TRBV10-3 to TRBJ1-1, with a weak D call TRBD1 (5 bases). The sequence was obtained from a man between 18 and 29 years old in good health. The material sequenced was memory CD4+ T cells sorted from blood. Subset: CD45RA-negative fraction. Here the CDR3 reads CAISGSSKGTEAFF. The CDR3 region has the DNA TGTGCCATCAGTGGGTCGTCGAAGGGGACTGAAGCTTTCTTT.